A single sample is the source of the 4 T cell receptor beta chains below, sequenced in a study of T cell responses to AZD1222 COVID-19 vaccine. Clones were read by immunoSEQ multiplex PCR, and TCRdb kept only the in-frame ones, dropping some. The sample has 84,000 or so clones; roughly 90% are singletons. The starting material was peripheral blood, obtained on day 0 of MenACWY control vaccination. These receptors came from an adult in good health.

The chain uses TRBV27 and TRBJ1-4, with 9 positions matching TRBD1. Trimming at V came to 0 bases and at J to 8 bases, leaving 7 bases not matched to a gene. The CDR3 is made up of 16 amino acids. The germline gives CDR1 MNHEY, CDR2 SMNVEV (reference sequence). CDR3 sequence: CASSLSRTGAYEKLFF. CDR3 DNA sequence: TGTGCCAGCAGTTTATCTCGGACAGGGGCGTACGAAAAACTGTTTTTT. Variable domain in full (rest from reference TRBV27 and TRBJ1-4): EAQVTQNPRYLITVTGKKLTVTCSQNMNHEYMSWYRQDPGLGLRQIYYSMNVEVTDKGDVPEGYKVSRKEKRNFPLILESPSPNQTSLYFCASSLSRTGAYEKLFFGSGTQLSVL.

The J gene is TRBJ1-1, the V gene TRBV15, with TRBD1 identical over 8 bases. V was clipped by 4 bases and J by 4 bases; unmatched bases: 5. Germline V gene lookup returns CDR1 LNHNV and CDR2 YYDKDF (reference sequence). The CDR3 is 14 residues long. The CDR3 loop is CATSTDRGSTEAFF. The CDR3 DNA sequence: TGTGCCACCAGCACAGACAGGGGTTCCACTGAAGCTTTCTTT.

The J gene is TRBJ2-7, the V gene TRBV18; D is perhaps TRBD1 or TRBD2 (5 bases each). The germline V gene has CDR1 KGHSH and CDR2 LQKENI. The CDR3 runs to 15 residues. Between the trimmed V and J ends, which lost 3 bases and 0 bases, there was a span of 12 bases. CDR3 protein: CASSPWDGVSYEQYF. The CDR3 DNA reads TGTGCCAGCTCACCCTGGGACGGAGTCTCCTACGAGCAGTACTTC.

The rearrangement links TRBV5-1 to TRBJ2-1; possible D gene TRBD2, 5 bases. This CDR3 contains 14 residues. Trimming pared 3 bases from V and 3 bases from J, leaving 10 bases between. From germline, CDR1 is SGHRS and CDR2 YFSETQ. CDR3 sequence (DNA): TGCGCCAGCAGCTCGTCCGGGGTCTACAATGAGCAGTTCTTC. This gives the protein CASSSSGVYNEQFF.